The clone carrying this T cell receptor (beta chain) showed up just once. The data derive from a study of blood T cell repertoires in COVID-19. On the study more broadly: Some COVID-19 samples were acute and others convalescent; all came from the United States, Italy and Spain. From T cells, B-cell-depleted T cells, or PBMCs came the material, which was cDNA or gDNA.

Looked up from germline, CDR1 is SGHRS and CDR2 is YFSETQ. The CDR3 length is 16 residues. V lost 4 bases, J lost 1 base, and 4 bases stayed unmatched. Recruits, aged roughly 18 to 95 years, lived in 20 to 30 US areas. Authors' data handling: Using reference gene primer amplification, nucleated cell counts were estimated. Some clones are missing from TCRdb's copy, which holds only in-frame ones; the method was immunoSEQ multiplex PCR. V, J and clone size are those of that table, while D and trimming were read from the DNA. The sample carries about 270,000 clones, about nine tenths recorded once. The chain couples TRBV5-1 to TRBJ2-1, with 11 positions matching TRBD2. The sequencing sample was made of PBMCs or T cells enriched from blood (not recorded which). This receptor was taken from a woman aged 30 to 39 with acute COVID-19. The CDR3 nucleotides read TGCGCCAGCAGCCAGACTAGCGGGAATTCCTACAATGAGCAGTTCTTC. Protein: CASSQTSGNSYNEQFF.